These 21 T cell receptor beta chains came from one sample sequenced in a study of T cell repertoires in cytomegalovirus infection. TCRdb re-analysed the reads in MiXCR, keeping a single row per CDR3 protein. Of a few hundred thousand distinct CDR3 sequences in the sample, almost 40% were seen once. These receptors have no known antigen. Sequenced here: cultured PBMCs, sampled from culture after CMV antigen stimulation. These receptors all stem from a human donor in good health (CMV status not recorded). Some clones in this sample may be carry-over from other donors' samples.

The rearrangement uses TRBV19 and TRBJ2-7, with 7 bases matching TRBD1. V trimming: 4 bases; J trimming: 3 bases; junction bases outside the gene matches: 12. The CDR3 is 16 amino acids. Germline CDR1 and CDR2: LNHDA and SQIVND (reference sequence). The CDR3 DNA reads TGTGCCAGTAGTACCGCAACCGGGACAGCCTTCTACGAGCAGTACTTC. As protein: CASSTATGTAFYEQYF.

The chain combines TRBV4-2 with TRBJ2-2; tentatively, D is TRBD1 or TRBD2 (7 bases each). V shed 4 bases and J shed 1 base, with 19 bases lying between them. CDR1 LGHNA and CDR2 YNFKEQ come from the germline V gene. This CDR3 spans 18 amino acids. CDR3 sequence (DNA): TGTGCCAGCAGCCCCCGCAAGGGCAGGGGGGGGAACACCGGGGAGCTGTTTTTT. Translating it yields CASSPRKGRGGNTGELFF.

This chain connects TRBV2 to TRBJ2-7; TRBD1 matches 7 bases. With V trimmed by 8 bases and J by 0 bases, 4 bases remained unmatched. Germline lookup yields CDR1 SNHLY and CDR2 FYNNEI. The CDR3 contains 13 residues. CDR3 in DNA: TGTGCCAGCCTGAGGGACAGCTCCTACGAGCAGTACTTC. Residues: CASLRDSSYEQYF.

J is TRBJ1-5 and V is TRBV20-1; D is unresolved. Germline V gene lookup returns CDR1 DFQATT and CDR2 SNEGSKA (reference sequence). The length of the CDR3 is 12 residues. Trimming left V 5 bases short and J 7 bases short, with 12 bases between. The CDR3: CSAGANLQPQHF. DNA for the CDR3: TGCAGTGCTGGAGCAAATCTGCAGCCCCAGCATTTT.

About this clonotype itself: The conserved closing phenylalanine or tryptophan is absent in this CDR3, likely reflecting a read error. The chain carries TRBV14 and TRBJ2-1; D call uncertain. Looked up from germline, CDR1 is SGHDN and CDR2 is FVKESK. The CDR3 extends over 13 amino acids. The germline V and J ends were trimmed by 2 bases and 11 bases, with 13 bases remaining between them. Here the CDR3 reads CASSQLSQTQQFV. CDR3 DNA: TGTGCCAGCAGCCAATTATCTCAGACGCAGCAGTTCGTC.

About this clonotype itself: This sequence may be a read error, since a much larger clone differs from it by one base. CDR3 region: CASTKRGSADTRYF. In nucleotides, the CDR3 is TGTGCCAGCACCAAACGTGGTAGCGCAGATACGCGGTATTTT. This chain uses TRBV7-2 with TRBJ2-3, with D possibly being TRBD2 (5 bases). From germline, CDR1 is SGHTA and CDR2 FQGNSA. There are 14 residues in the CDR3.

The chain is built from TRBV6-5 and TRBJ2-1; 13 nucleotides align to TRBD2. The CDR3 sequence is 18 residues long. Trimming removed 4 bases from V and 6 bases from J; junction bases left unmatched: 12. Per the germline V gene, CDR1 is MNHEY and CDR2 is SVGAGI. The CDR3 DNA is TGTGCCAGCAGTTCCACTCTAGGACTAGCGGGGGACACCAATGAGCAGTTCTTC. This gives the protein CASSSTLGLAGDTNEQFF.

The chain combines TRBV7-2 with TRBJ1-2; D unclear. V was pared by 5 bases and J by 0 bases, with 13 bases between. CDR1 and CDR2 (germline): SGHTA, FQGNSA. This CDR3 spans 15 amino acids. The CDR3 DNA sequence: TGTGCCAGCAGCCCCCGCCTTACAGCTAACTATGGCTACACCTTC. Encoded protein: CASSPRLTANYGYTF.

This clonotype was seen only a few times. The chain has TRBV7-2 and TRBJ1-1; possible D gene TRBD1, 5 bases. Germline V lookup: CDR1 SGHTA, CDR2 FQGNSA. The CDR3 loop spans 14 amino acids. The germline V and J ends were trimmed by 1 base and 6 bases, with 12 bases remaining between them. CDR3: CASSLEGYPAEAFF. The CDR3 region has the DNA TGTGCCAGCAGCTTAGAGGGGTATCCGGCTGAAGCTTTCTTT.

This chain links TRBV7-9 with TRBJ1-1, with TRBD1 as a possible D gene (5 bases). This CDR3 has 13 amino acids. Trimming took 4 bases from V and 0 from J, leaving 6 bases between them. Germline assignment: CDR1 SEHNR and CDR2 FQNEAQ (reference sequence). The CDR3 region is CASSWDVNTEAFF. CDR3 in DNA: TGTGCCAGCAGCTGGGACGTGAACACTGAAGCTTTCTTT.

The chain recombines TRBV10-3 with TRBJ1-2, with 9 nucleotides matching TRBD1. The CDR3 is 15 amino acids. V lost 5 bases and J lost 0; bases outside the gene matches: 4. CDR1 is ENHRY and CDR2 is SYGVKD in the germline V gene. Here the CDR3 reads CAISRTGEANYGYTF. In DNA, the CDR3 is TGTGCCATCAGTAGGACAGGGGAAGCTAACTATGGCTACACCTTC.

The table lists this clonotype with a count of one. This sequence joins TRBV7-2 and TRBJ2-2; D unclear. Trimming took off 4 bases at V and 1 base at J, with 7 bases between the two ends. Germline assignment: CDR1 SGHTA and CDR2 FQGNSA. This CDR3 is built from 14 residues. This CDR3 is CASSSRQNTGELFF. In DNA, the CDR3 is TGTGCCAGCAGCTCCAGACAGAACACCGGGGAGCTGTTTTTT.

This clonotype was seen repeatedly, ten times or more. J is TRBJ2-1 and V is TRBV7-2; D ambiguous. V lost 5 bases and J 4 bases, leaving 15 bases between the germline ends. CDR1 and CDR2 (germline): SGHTA, FQGNSA. The length of the CDR3 is 15 residues. The CDR3 reads CASSLNSGLYNEQFF. The CDR3 bases are TGTGCCAGCAGCCTTAACTCGGGCCTTTACAATGAGCAGTTCTTC.

This clonotype was counted many times. V is TRBV7-6 and J is TRBJ1-1, with 8 nucleotides matching TRBD1. This CDR3 is built from 16 residues. J lost 0 bases, V lost 5 bases, and 8 bases had no gene match. Germline loops: CDR1 SGHVS, CDR2 FNYEAQ. Here the CDR3 reads CASSPPGQAMNTEAFF. CDR3 sequence (DNA): TGTGCCAGCAGCCCGCCGGGACAGGCTATGAACACTGAAGCTTTCTTT.

This clonotype has just a few counts. This chain uses TRBV6-9 with TRBJ2-7; maybe TRBD1 (6 bases). Trimming took 1 base from V and 7 from J, leaving 14 bases between them. The germline V gene has CDR1 MNHGY and CDR2 SVAAGI. The CDR3 consists of 14 residues. CDR3 in DNA: TGTGCCAGCAGTTATTGGGGGACATCGAGGGAGCAGTACTTC. It yields the protein CASSYWGTSREQYF.

The rearrangement uses TRBV5-1 and TRBJ1-1; maybe TRBD1 (6 bases). Trimming stripped 2 bases from V and 0 bases from J, with 11 bases between. From germline, CDR1 is SGHRS and CDR2 YFSETQ. This CDR3 region has 15 residues. Here the CDR3 DNA reads TGCGCCAGCAGCTTTTTCGGGGGGCTGAACACTGAAGCTTTCTTT. This encodes CASSFFGGLNTEAFF.

The chain employs TRBV20-1 and TRBJ2-5; TRBD1 is a possible D gene (5 bases). The CDR3 spans 13 residues. Trimming removed 3 bases from V and 1 base from J, with 9 bases in between. Germline CDR1 is DFQATT and CDR2 is SNEGSKA (reference sequence). The CDR3 region has the DNA TGCAGTGCTAGTAAGGGGATCCAAGAGACCCAGTACTTC. This sequence encodes CSASKGIQETQYF.

The chain recombines TRBV12-3 or TRBV12-4 with TRBJ2-3, with D maybe TRBD2 (6 bases). V shed 6 bases and J shed 0 bases, with 10 bases lying between them. The CDR3 totals 14 residues. As DNA, the CDR3 is TGTGCCAGCAGGGAGGGGACGAGCACAGATACGCAGTATTTT. This translates into CASREGTSTDTQYF.

This rearrangement joins TRBV6-5 to TRBJ2-1; possible D gene TRBD2, 7 bases. Germline CDR1 and CDR2: MNHEY and SVGAGI. The CDR3 runs 14 residues. The V and J ends lost 0 bases and 8 bases respectively, with 11 bases between them. The DNA of the CDR3 is TGTGCCAGCAGTTACTCGGGGGCGGGAGATGAGCAGTTCTTC. This codes for CASSYSGAGDEQFF.

In this sample, this clonotype turned up many times. The V call is TRBV12-3 or TRBV12-4, the J call TRBJ1-1; D is unresolved. Trimming removed 4 bases at V and 7 bases at J, with 10 bases between. The CDR3 consists of 12 residues. The CDR3: CASSSGRDEAFF. The CDR3 DNA reads as TGTGCCAGCAGTTCGGGGAGAGATGAAGCTTTCTTT.

Only a few counts were recorded for this clonotype. The V call is TRBV4-1, the J call TRBJ2-5; 12 nucleotides agree with TRBD2. V was clipped by 3 bases and J by 5 bases; unmatched bases: 1. The germline gives CDR1 MGHRA, CDR2 YSYEKL. The CDR3 sequence is 14 residues long. The CDR3 nucleotides read TGCGCCAGCAGCCACACTAGCGGGAGGGAGACCCAGTACTTC. This codes for CASSHTSGRETQYF.